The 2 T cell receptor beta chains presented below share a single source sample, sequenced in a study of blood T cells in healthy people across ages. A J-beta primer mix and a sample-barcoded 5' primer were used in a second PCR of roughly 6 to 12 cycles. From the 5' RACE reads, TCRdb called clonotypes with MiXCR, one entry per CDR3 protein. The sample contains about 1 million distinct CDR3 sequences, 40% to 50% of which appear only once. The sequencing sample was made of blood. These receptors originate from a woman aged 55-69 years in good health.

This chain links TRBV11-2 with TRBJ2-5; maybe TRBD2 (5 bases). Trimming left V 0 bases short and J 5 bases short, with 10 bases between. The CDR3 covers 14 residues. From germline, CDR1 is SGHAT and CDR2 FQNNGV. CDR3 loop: CASSLELGRETQYF. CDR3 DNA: TGTGCCAGCAGCTTAGAACTAGGGCGGGAGACCCAGTACTTC.

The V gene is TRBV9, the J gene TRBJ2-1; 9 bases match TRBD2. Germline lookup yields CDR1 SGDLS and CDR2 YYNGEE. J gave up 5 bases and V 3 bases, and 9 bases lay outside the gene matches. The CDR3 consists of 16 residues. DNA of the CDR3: TGTGCCAGCAGCGAGCAGGCTAGCGGGACCCACAATGAGCAGTTCTTC. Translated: CASSEQASGTHNEQFF.